Below, 27 T cell receptor beta chains from the same sample are listed, as sequenced in a study of cytotoxic CD8 clonotypes in ibrutinib-treated CLL. Using immunoSEQ multiplex PCR, the repertoire was profiled, and TCRdb retains in-frame clones only, with some absent. Here the sample spans 150,000 to 200,000 clones, 81% being singletons. Sequences were derived from PBMCs, sampled after 12 months of ibrutinib treatment. The receptors shown here come from a human donor with chronic lymphocytic leukemia.

The CDR3 loop is CAIRQGAYGYTF. The CDR3 nucleotides are TGTGCCATAAGACAGGGGGCCTATGGCTACACCTTC. J is TRBJ1-2 and V is TRBV6-5; TRBD1 agrees at 10 bases. CDR3 length: 12 residues. V shed 10 bases and J 4 bases; nucleotides not matched to a gene: 3. Germline values: CDR1 MNHEY, CDR2 SVGAGI.

The J gene is TRBJ2-3, the V gene TRBV27; the match to TRBD2 covers 10 bases. The V segment lost 2 bases and the J segment 2 bases; nucleotides outside the gene matches: 1. CDR3 size: 15 residues. Germline CDR1 reads MNHEY; CDR2 reads SMNVEV (reference sequence). The DNA of the CDR3 is TGTGCCAGCAGTTTACTAGCGGGGGTCACAGATACGCAGTATTTT. Encoded protein: CASSLLAGVTDTQYF.

The chain uses TRBV18 and TRBJ1-2; tentative D call: TRBD1 (5 bases). Germline CDR1 KGHSH, CDR2 LQKENI. The germline V and J ends were trimmed by 3 bases and 7 bases, with 15 bases remaining between them. The CDR3 totals 14 residues. The CDR3 DNA is TGTGCCAGCTCACCCCAATTCGGGACTTTTGGCTACACCTTC. Protein sequence: CASSPQFGTFGYTF.

V is TRBV7-9 and J is TRBJ1-3; D gene uncertain. The length of the CDR3 is 14 residues. Trimming shortened V by 1 base and J by 2 bases, and 6 bases separated the two germline ends. Germline V gene data show CDR1 as SEHNR and CDR2 as FQNEAQ (reference sequence). This chain's CDR3 is CASSLDPAGNTIYF. DNA of the CDR3: TGTGCCAGCAGCTTAGACCCAGCTGGAAACACCATATATTTT.

The rearrangement joins TRBV28 to TRBJ1-5, with 7 bases identical to TRBD1. CDR1 and CDR2 (germline): MDHEN, SYDVKM. The CDR3 sequence is 15 residues long. V was pared by 3 bases and J by 6 bases, with 8 bases of the junction left unmatched. The CDR3 coding sequence is TGTGCCAGCAGTTTGTTTACGCAGGGGGGTCAGCCCCAGCATTTT. It encodes CASSLFTQGGQPQHF.

The chain carries TRBV19 and TRBJ1-4; TRBD1 matches 8 bases. V gave up 5 bases and J gave up 7 bases; unmatched junction bases: 6. CDR1 is LNHDA, CDR2 SQIVND, per germline (reference sequence). The CDR3 totals 14 residues. The CDR3 protein is CASSRTGSGEKLFF. CDR3 sequence (DNA): TGTGCCAGTAGTCGGACAGGGTCGGGTGAAAAACTGTTTTTT.

This clone was seen only once. The chain is built from TRBV7-9 and TRBJ2-7, with 7 bases fitting TRBD1. The CDR3 extends over 15 amino acids. Germline V gene sequence: CDR1 SEHNR, CDR2 FQNEAQ (reference sequence). Unmatched junction bases numbered 6, after V lost 2 bases and J lost 2 bases. The CDR3 protein is CASSLLSRGTYEQYF. CDR3 DNA: TGTGCCAGCAGCTTACTTAGCAGGGGGACCTACGAGCAGTACTTC.

CDR3 in amino acids: CASSYGGSGVPYEQYF. CDR3 in DNA: TGTGCCAGCAGCTACGGGGGCAGCGGGGTACCCTACGAGCAGTACTTC. The chain links TRBV9 to TRBJ2-7, with D perhaps matching TRBD2 (7 bases). The ends were cut back, 4 bases at V and 2 bases at J, with 19 bases in the middle. The CDR3 runs 16 residues. Looked up from germline, CDR1 is SGDLS and CDR2 is YYNGEE. Variable domain in full (rest from reference TRBV9 and TRBJ2-7): DSGVTQTPKHLITATGQRVTLRCSPRSGDLSVYWYQQSLDQGLQFLIQYYNGEERAKGNILERFSAQQFPDLHSELNLSSLELGDSALYFCASSYGGSGVPYEQYFGPGTRLTVT.

The rearrangement links TRBV6-5 to TRBJ1-2; D might be TRBD1 (5 bases). There are 14 residues in the CDR3. The germline V gene has CDR1 MNHEY and CDR2 SVGAGI. V was clipped by 5 bases and J by 4 bases, with 14 bases between them. This CDR3 is CASSPVRDSYGYTF. The CDR3 DNA sequence: TGTGCCAGCAGTCCCGTCCGGGACTCCTATGGCTACACCTTC.

The rearrangement uses TRBV6-1 and TRBJ2-3; 10 positions agree with TRBD2. The CDR3 consists of 15 residues. V shed 2 bases, J shed 6 bases, and the junction held 5 bases outside the gene matches. The germline CDR1 and CDR2 sequences are MNHNS and SASEGT. The chain's CDR3 is CASSELAGGRDTQYF. Written as DNA, the CDR3 is TGTGCCAGCAGTGAATTAGCGGGAGGTCGGGATACGCAGTATTTT.

In DNA, the CDR3 is TGTGCCAGCAGCCTTACTGGACTAGTTCCGGTGGAGACCCAGTACTTC. Translating it yields CASSLTGLVPVETQYF. The genes are TRBV9 and TRBJ2-5; 7 bases map to TRBD2. CDR3 length equals 16 residues. The J segment lost 5 bases and the V segment lost 4 bases, leaving 14 bases of the junction unmatched. From germline, CDR1 is SGDLS and CDR2 YYNGEE.

The gene calls are TRBV6-6 and TRBJ1-2, with 9 bases identical to TRBD1. After removal of 7 bases from V and 8 bases from J, the junction contained 8 bases not matched to a gene. Germline V CDR1 and CDR2: MNHNY, SVGAGI (reference sequence). There are 13 residues in the CDR3. The CDR3 spells CASNPQGARGYTF. DNA for the CDR3: TGTGCCAGCAATCCACAGGGGGCTCGCGGCTACACCTTC.

The chain employs TRBV5-1 and TRBJ1-3; D gene uncertain. This CDR3 spans 17 amino acids. Trimming cost V 0 bases and J 0 bases, with 13 bases left between them. Germline V CDR1 and CDR2: SGHRS, YFSETQ. This chain's CDR3 is CASSLGLAGSSGNTIYF. The CDR3 DNA reads TGCGCCAGCAGCTTGGGGTTAGCGGGGAGCTCTGGAAACACCATATATTTT.

This chain connects TRBV6-1 to TRBJ2-4, with D hard to call. With 6 bases removed from V and 3 bases from J, the gap between germline ends came to 15 bases. The CDR3 consists of 15 residues. Germline loops: CDR1 MNHNS, CDR2 SASEGT. Written as DNA, the CDR3 is TGTGCCAGCAGAGATCCAGCAGGTGACAAAAACATTCAGTACTTC. Its translation is CASRDPAGDKNIQYF.

This chain links TRBV7-3 with TRBJ2-3; 10 positions match TRBD2. Trimming took 5 bases from V and 1 from J; bases not matched to a gene: 6. The CDR3 is 16 amino acids. Germline-derived CDR1 and CDR2 are SGHTA and FQGTGA. The CDR3 DNA reads TGTGCCAGCAGCCACCCGACTAGCGGGCGCACAGATACGCAGTATTTT. Encoded protein: CASSHPTSGRTDTQYF.

V usage is TRBV7-6 and J usage is TRBJ1-4, with D uncertain. The CDR3 consists of 14 residues. V was cut by 8 bases and J by 0 bases, with 10 bases left in between. Germline CDR1 is SGHVS and CDR2 is FNYEAQ. The CDR3 reads CASGKGSTNEKLFF. For the CDR3, the DNA is TGTGCCAGCGGGAAAGGATCAACTAATGAAAAACTGTTTTTT.

The chain couples TRBV2 to TRBJ2-3; maybe TRBD2 (7 bases). V lost 6 bases to trimming and J lost 5 bases, with 18 bases between them. This CDR3 has 15 residues. From germline, CDR1 is SNHLY and CDR2 FYNNEI. CDR3: CASSPGGGSVDTQYF. For the CDR3, the DNA is TGTGCCAGCAGCCCTGGGGGCGGGAGCGTAGATACGCAGTATTTT.

This clone was observed a few times. V usage is TRBV6-6 and J usage is TRBJ1-1, with 8 bases that match TRBD1. The CDR3 totals 15 residues. The trim removed 2 bases at V and 5 bases at J, leaving 7 bases unmatched. From germline, CDR1 is MNHNY and CDR2 SVGAGI (reference sequence). The CDR3 DNA follows: TGTGCCAGCAGTTACCCTGGACAGGGAGGAACTGAAGCTTTCTTT. This translates into CASSYPGQGGTEAFF.

The chain couples TRBV19 to TRBJ1-5; the match to TRBD1 covers 8 bases. The ends lost 9 bases at V and 6 bases at J; junction bases unmatched: 10. The V gene's germline CDR1 is LNHDA and CDR2 SQIVND (reference sequence). The CDR3 has 14 amino acids. CDR3 sequence reads: CASSGQGPGQPQHF. CDR3 nucleotide sequence: TGTGCCAGCTCCGGACAGGGCCCCGGTCAGCCCCAGCATTTT.

The chain links TRBV7-2 to TRBJ2-1, with D tentatively TRBD1 or TRBD2 (6 bases each). Germline V CDR1 and CDR2: SGHTA, FQGNSA. Trimming pared 2 bases from V and 9 bases from J, leaving 14 bases between. CDR3 size: 14 residues. DNA for the CDR3: TGTGCCAGCAGCTTATGGTCCGGGGGCAGTGAGCAGTTCTTC. It is translated as CASSLWSGGSEQFF.

This clone was picked up a small number of times. The junction and the germline gene differ at one end; a read error may be behind it. The chain combines TRBV7-7 with TRBJ2-5, with no clear D. The length of the CDR3 is 13 residues. Germline V gene sequence: CDR1 SSHAT, CDR2 FNYEAQ (reference sequence). CDR3 protein: CASSLQNQETQYF. In DNA, the CDR3 is TGTGCTAGCAGCTTACAGAATCAAGAGACCCAGTACTTC.

The V call is TRBV5-6, the J call TRBJ2-2, with D possibly being TRBD1 or TRBD2 (6 bases each). The CDR3 loop spans 16 amino acids. Trimming shortened V by 2 bases and J by 4 bases, and 15 bases separated the two germline ends. Per the germline V gene, CDR1 is SGHDT and CDR2 is YYEEEE. The CDR3 protein is CASSFFPGEVTGELFF. The CDR3 DNA reads as TGTGCCAGCAGCTTCTTTCCAGGGGAGGTCACCGGGGAGCTGTTTTTT. Looking up the rest from reference TRBV5-6 and TRBJ2-2 gives the full variable domain: DAGVTQSPTHLIKTRGQQVTLRCSPKSGHDTVSWYQQALGQGPQFIFQYYEEEERQRGNFPDRFSGHQFPNYSSELNVNALLLGDSALYLCASSFFPGEVTGELFFGEGSRLTVL.

The chain combines TRBV18 with TRBJ2-3, with D hard to call. The CDR3 has 13 amino acids. Germline V gene sequence: CDR1 KGHSH, CDR2 LQKENI. With 5 bases removed from V and 0 bases from J, the gap between germline ends came to 6 bases. This CDR3 is CASSRASTDTQYF. The DNA for the CDR3 is TGTGCCAGCTCAAGGGCGAGCACAGATACGCAGTATTTT.

The genes are TRBV7-7 and TRBJ2-5, with TRBD2 matching over 7 bases. The CDR3 totals 15 residues. Germline V gives CDR1 SSHAT, CDR2 FNYEAQ (reference sequence). The junction had 4 bases not matched to a gene; V was cut back by 1 base and J by 2 bases. The CDR3: CASSLGSGGQETQYF. CDR3 sequence (DNA): TGTGCCAGCAGCTTAGGCTCCGGGGGGCAAGAGACCCAGTACTTC. The full variable domain, with the rest looked up from reference TRBV7-7 and TRBJ2-5, is GAGVSQSPRYKVTKRGQDVTLRCDPISSHATLYWYQQALGQGPEFLTYFNYEAQPDKSGLPSDRFSAERPEGSISTLTIQRTEQRDSAMYRCASSLGSGGQETQYFGPGTRLLVL.

The chain couples TRBV7-9 to TRBJ2-5; 12 nucleotides agree with TRBD2. The V gene's germline CDR1 is SEHNR and CDR2 FQNEAQ (reference sequence). This CDR3 comprises 15 residues. V trimming: 3 bases; J trimming: 5 bases; junction bases outside the gene matches: 4. In nucleotides, the CDR3 is TGTGCCAGCAGCTTTCCGGGACTAGCGGGCGAGACCCAGTACTTC. Its protein product is CASSFPGLAGETQYF. The full variable domain, completed using reference TRBV7-9 and TRBJ2-5, is DTGVSQNPRHKITKRGQNVTFRCDPISEHNRLYWYRQTLGQGPEFLTYFQNEAQLEKSRLLSDRFSAERPKGSFSTLEIQRTEQGDSAMYLCASSFPGLAGETQYFGPGTRLLVL.

This clone was seen a single time. The rearrangement uses TRBV4-1 and TRBJ2-6; 9 nucleotides align to TRBD1. The CDR3 spans 18 residues. V shed 4 bases, J shed 0 bases, and the junction held 7 bases outside the gene matches. Germline CDR1 is MGHRA and CDR2 is YSYEKL. The CDR3 bases are TGCGCCAGCAGCCTGCCGACAGGGGGTGTCTCTGGGGCCAACGTCCTGACTTTC. Protein: CASSLPTGGVSGANVLTF.

This chain uses TRBV10-3 with TRBJ2-5, with 7 positions matching TRBD1. V was pared by 10 bases and J by 4 bases, with 3 bases of the junction left unmatched. Germline V lookup: CDR1 ENHRY, CDR2 SYGVKD. This CDR3 contains 11 residues. The chain's CDR3 is CATRTGETQYF. In DNA form, the CDR3 reads TGTGCCACCCGGACAGGAGAGACCCAGTACTTC.